The clone carrying this T cell receptor beta chain was seen only a few times. Antigen specificity is unknown. This sample was taken from a study of T-cell reconstitution after alpha-beta-depleted transplantation in children. Study-level results: By one year post-transplant, T-cell counts and diversity largely arose from T cells that were newly produced.

CDR3 length: 14 amino acids. After removal of 6 bases from V and 3 bases from J, the junction contained 6 bases not matched to a gene. CDR1 and CDR2 from the germline V gene are DFQATT and SNEGSKA (reference sequence). Unique molecular identifiers were used in preparing the TCRbeta library. TCRdb re-called the PCR reads with MiXCR, one entry per CDR3 protein. Altogether around 190,000 distinct CDR3 sequences are present, approximately 6.3% being singletons, with the ten largest covering less than 7%. This TCR came from a boy younger than 10 with acute lymphoblastic leukemia, due to receive a stem cell transplant. This sequence joins TRBV20-1 and TRBJ2-3, with TRBD2 identical over 10 bases. The material was PBMCs, obtained before TCRalphabeta/CD19-depleted stem cell transplant. The chain's CDR3 is CSAASGSYTDTQYF. The DNA of the CDR3 is TGCAGTGCCGCTAGCGGGAGCTATACAGATACGCAGTATTTT.